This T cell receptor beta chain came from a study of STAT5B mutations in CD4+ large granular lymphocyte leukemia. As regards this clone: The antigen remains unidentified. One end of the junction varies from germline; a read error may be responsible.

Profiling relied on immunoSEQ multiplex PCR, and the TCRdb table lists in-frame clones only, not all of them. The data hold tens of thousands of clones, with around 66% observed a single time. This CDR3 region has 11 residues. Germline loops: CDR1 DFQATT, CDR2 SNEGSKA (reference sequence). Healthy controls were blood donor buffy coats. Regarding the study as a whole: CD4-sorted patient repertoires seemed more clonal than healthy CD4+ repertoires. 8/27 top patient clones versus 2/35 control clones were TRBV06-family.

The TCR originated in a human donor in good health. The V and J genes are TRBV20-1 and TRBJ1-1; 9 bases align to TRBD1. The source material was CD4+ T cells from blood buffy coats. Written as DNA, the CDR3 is TGCAGTGCTGGAGACAGGGGGACCGCTTTCTTT. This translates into CSAGDRGTAFF.